This TCR beta chain was identified in a study of CD8+ T cells in alopecia areata. Study results and caveats: Scalp specimens additionally yield sequences from normal skin's resident alphabeta T cells. Lesional scalp, especially alopecia totalis/universalis, showed higher clonality than normal scalp.

CDR1 is SGHNT and CDR2 is YYREEE in the germline V gene (reference sequence). The V end was cut by 5 bases, the J end by 1 base, with 9 bases between. This CDR3 has 13 amino acids. Turning to this clone: Its cognate antigen is unknown.

cDNA prepared by RNA extraction and subsequent reverse transcription served as the template for sequencing. Clones were read by immunoSEQ multiplex PCR, and TCRdb kept only the in-frame ones, dropping some. The sample has around 160,000 clones; approximately 87% are singletons. Lesional scalp punch biopsies and peripheral blood came from alopecia areata patients. Starting from PBMCs, sorting isolated CD4+ and CD8+ T cells. This specimen was CD8+ T cells sorted from blood, taken at week 0. The sequence came from a human donor with alopecia areata. This chain uses TRBV5-4 with TRBJ1-1; D remains ambiguous. The DNA of the CDR3 is TGTGCCAGCAGTCACGCAGGGAACACTGAAGCTTTCTTT. This codes for CASSHAGNTEAFF. Filled out from reference TRBV5-4 and TRBJ1-1, the complete variable domain reads ETGVTQSPTHLIKTRGQQVTLRCSSQSGHNTVSWYQQALGQGPQFIFQYYREEENGRGNFPPRFSGLQFPNYSSELNVNALELDDSALYLCASSHAGNTEAFFGQGTRLTVV.